What follows is one TCR beta chain and its context. The antigen this receptor binds is unknown. No quality values exist for individual bases; no much larger clone is one base distant. The CDR3 has 12 amino acids, counting the end cysteine and phenylalanine. Only CDR3 DNA remains: 36 bases, in frame from the first base. At the junction V is shortened by 0 bases and J by 4 bases, with 4 bases in between. The germline V gene gives CDR1 as SGHRS and CDR2 as YFSETQ. These data come from a study of blood T cell repertoires in COVID-19 (dated by TCRdb to 2018 to 2021). Study-wide context: Collaborator samples came from the United States, Italy and Spain and covered acute and convalescent phases of COVID-19. The material from the prospective study consisted of cDNA or gDNA derived from T cells, B-cell-depleted T cells, or PBMCs. Subjects who had been exposed to COVID-19, were actively infected with it, or had recovered from it provided the deeply sampled blood TCRbeta repertoires that made up the dataset. The repertoires were released in a freely available public database intended as a resource for research on the immune response to SARS-CoV-2. Samples came from the ongoing ImmuneRACE study (first 160 participants) plus 1,254 subjects from 6 global collaborators. Nearly every sample came with metadata listing a de-identified subject ID, COVID-19 status, age in years and sex. Where available, HLA class I and class II types were obtained from metadata supplied by the sample provider rather than from assay-based typing.

TCRbeta CDR3 regions were amplified from genomic DNA using the immunoSEQ Assay, a bias-controlled multiplex PCR. The paper's processing steps were these. The number of nucleated cells in each sample was estimated from the amplification of reference gene primers within the assay. To quantify the absolute abundance of each unique TCRbeta CDR3 rearrangement, sequence reads were collapsed and filtered. For each sample, productive Simpson clonality was calculated by taking the square root of Simpson's diversity index across productive rearrangements. TCRdb's version of the immuneACCESS table is confined to in-frame rearrangements and falls short of the full clone set. An unresolved V gene accounts for under half of the shortfall where checked; the remainder is of unknown origin. The V and J calls and clone size were taken over from that table, and D and trimming were inferred from the DNA. The sample includes fewer than 450,000 clones, with 88% observed a single time. The top ten hold 0.9% to 1.5% of the sample.

In the prospective study, participants were roughly 18 to 100 years old, resided in 24 geographic areas of the United States, and were enrolled through a virtual design. To assign participants to cohorts, the prospective study relied on clinical history that participants themselves reported in a screening survey and a study questionnaire. Recovered participants in ImmuneRACE Cohort 3 were defined by two consecutive negative NP/OP PCR tests, clearance by a healthcare professional, or resolution of symptoms. Mobile phlebotomists in the prospective study collected whole blood, serum and a nasopharyngeal or oropharyngeal swab from every participant. Over a roughly 2-month period, participants in the prospective study had the option of providing additional blood draws and questionnaires. Prospective study blood samples were shipped either frozen or at room temperature before DNA extraction. What the work shows at the level of the full study, not this receptor alone: How much clinical and demographic metadata was included differed by source and by participant, and the metadata was provided uncurated.

The sequencing sample was made of PBMCs or T cells enriched from blood (not recorded which). The rearrangement combines TRBV5-1 with TRBJ1-1; too little of a D gene remains to name it. The sequence derives from a woman under 30 who had recovered from COVID-19. Read as DNA, the sequence is TGCGCCAGCAGCTTGGCCTTCACTGAAGCTTTCTTT. This encodes CASSLAFTEAFF.